The rows below give T cell receptor beta chains drawn from one sample of a study of siplizumab effects on memory and regulatory T cells. The protocol was immunoSEQ multiplex PCR, while the TCRdb copy is restricted to in-frame clones and leaves out a portion. The data contain tens of thousands of clones, about 89% of them seen just once; the ten biggest clones take up around 29%. Sequencing input: CD8+ T cells sorted from blood. The receptors derive from a human donor in good health. The CDR3 runs from the conserved cysteine through the conserved F or W. Each record gives: J gene, clone size, D gene, V gene, CDR3 length, CDR3 protein, CDR3 DNA. D genes are given only for firm matches. Rows give clone size only sometimes, using once, few, many, or a class for an expanded clone.

j_call: TRBJ1-2
clone_size: .
d_call: .
v_call: TRBV14
cdr3_length: 13
cdr3_aa: CASSILGPEGYTF
cdr3_nt: TGTGCCAGCAGCATTCTTGGACCTGAGGGCTACACCTTC

j_call: TRBJ1-2
clone_size: .
d_call: .
v_call: TRBV5-4
cdr3_length: 16
cdr3_aa: CASSFPPGRVDYGYTF
cdr3_nt: TGTGCCAGCAGCTTCCCCCCAGGCAGGGTGGACTATGGCTACACCTTC

j_call: TRBJ2-7
clone_size: .
d_call: TRBD1
v_call: TRBV29-1
cdr3_length: 14
cdr3_aa: CSVAPGQVAYEQYF
cdr3_nt: TGCAGCGTTGCCCCGGGACAGGTAGCCTACGAGCAGTACTTC

j_call: TRBJ2-7
clone_size: .
d_call: .
v_call: TRBV14
cdr3_length: 14
cdr3_aa: CASSQDAGTYEQYF
cdr3_nt: TGTGCCAGCAGCCAAGACGCAGGGACCTACGAGCAGTACTTC

j_call: TRBJ1-2
clone_size: .
d_call: TRBD1
v_call: TRBV5-1
cdr3_length: 15
cdr3_aa: CASSMGQGGEDGYTF
cdr3_nt: TGCGCCAGCAGCATGGGACAGGGGGGCGAGGATGGCTACACCTTC

j_call: TRBJ2-1
clone_size: .
d_call: TRBD2
v_call: TRBV13
cdr3_length: 14
cdr3_aa: CASSGSGRYNEQFF
cdr3_nt: TGTGCCAGCAGCGGTAGCGGGAGGTACAATGAGCAGTTCTTC

j_call: TRBJ2-4
clone_size: .
d_call: .
v_call: TRBV19
cdr3_length: 13
cdr3_aa: CASSPMGGNIQYF
cdr3_nt: TGTGCCAGTAGTCCGATGGGGGGAAACATTCAGTACTTC

j_call: TRBJ2-6
clone_size: .
d_call: TRBD1
v_call: TRBV15
cdr3_length: 18
cdr3_aa: CATSRDDRAYSGANVLTF
cdr3_nt: TGTGCCACCAGCAGAGATGACAGGGCCTACTCTGGGGCCAACGTCCTGACTTTC

j_call: TRBJ1-2
clone_size: once
d_call: TRBD1
v_call: TRBV6-1
cdr3_length: 15
cdr3_aa: CASSDFDRGLDGYTF
cdr3_nt: TGTGCCAGCAGTGACTTTGACAGGGGGCTCGATGGCTACACCTTC

j_call: TRBJ1-4
clone_size: .
d_call: .
v_call: TRBV5-1
cdr3_length: 13
cdr3_aa: CASSSGTNEKLFF
cdr3_nt: TGCGCCAGCAGCAGCGGAACTAATGAAAAACTGTTTTTT

j_call: TRBJ2-7
clone_size: .
d_call: .
v_call: TRBV4-1
cdr3_length: 16
cdr3_aa: CAGSHPSTGSTYEQYF
cdr3_nt: TGCGCCGGCAGCCATCCTTCGACAGGATCCACCTACGAGCAGTACTTC

j_call: TRBJ2-7
clone_size: .
d_call: .
v_call: TRBV10-2
cdr3_length: 11
cdr3_aa: CASSEEYEQYF
cdr3_nt: TGCGCCAGCAGTGAGGAGTACGAGCAGTACTTC

j_call: TRBJ2-5
clone_size: .
d_call: TRBD2
v_call: TRBV11-2
cdr3_length: 14
cdr3_aa: CASSLEAGGETQYF
cdr3_nt: TGTGCCAGCAGTCTCGAGGCGGGGGGAGAGACCCAGTACTTC

j_call: TRBJ1-2
clone_size: few
d_call: .
v_call: TRBV30
cdr3_length: 13
cdr3_aa: CAWYTGSLYGYTF
cdr3_nt: TGTGCCTGGTACACAGGATCATTGTATGGCTACACCTTC

j_call: TRBJ2-7
clone_size: once
d_call: .
v_call: TRBV7-2
cdr3_length: 14
cdr3_aa: CASSLGDGAYEQYF
cdr3_nt: TGTGCCAGCAGCTTAGGTGATGGCGCCTACGAGCAGTACTTC

j_call: TRBJ2-7
clone_size: once
d_call: TRBD1
v_call: TRBV19
cdr3_length: 15
cdr3_aa: CASSPGTGGSYEQYF
cdr3_nt: TGTGCCAGTAGTCCAGGGACAGGGGGCTCCTACGAGCAGTACTTC

j_call: TRBJ1-1
clone_size: .
d_call: TRBD1
v_call: TRBV14
cdr3_length: 13
cdr3_aa: CASSLRTGEESFF
cdr3_nt: TGTGCCAGCAGCCTTAGGACAGGGGAGGAATCTTTCTTT

j_call: TRBJ2-2
clone_size: .
d_call: TRBD2
v_call: TRBV19
cdr3_length: 14
cdr3_aa: CASKSGANTGELFF
cdr3_nt: TGTGCCAGCAAGAGCGGGGCGAACACCGGGGAGCTGTTTTTT

j_call: TRBJ2-1
clone_size: .
d_call: .
v_call: TRBV25-1
cdr3_length: 15
cdr3_aa: CASSEGWRGDNEQFF
cdr3_nt: TGTGCCAGCAGTGAAGGGTGGCGGGGTGACAATGAGCAGTTCTTC

j_call: TRBJ1-4
clone_size: .
d_call: .
v_call: TRBV6-5
cdr3_length: 16
cdr3_aa: CASSYSRAVANEKLFF
cdr3_nt: TGTGCCAGCAGTTACTCGCGGGCGGTGGCTAATGAAAAACTGTTTTTT

j_call: TRBJ2-7
clone_size: .
d_call: .
v_call: TRBV5-6
cdr3_length: 14
cdr3_aa: CASSLGLITYEQYF
cdr3_nt: TGTGCCAGCAGCCTTGGCCTCATCACCTACGAGCAGTACTTC

j_call: TRBJ2-7
clone_size: .
d_call: .
v_call: TRBV19
cdr3_length: 14
cdr3_aa: CASSIGQGNYEQYF
cdr3_nt: TGTGCCAGTAGTATCGGCCAGGGGAACTACGAGCAGTACTTC

j_call: TRBJ2-5
clone_size: .
d_call: TRBD1
v_call: TRBV7-7
cdr3_length: 15
cdr3_aa: CASSLLTGGEETQYF
cdr3_nt: TGTGCCAGCAGCTTATTGACAGGGGGCGAAGAGACCCAGTACTTC

j_call: TRBJ2-1
clone_size: medium-sized
d_call: .
v_call: TRBV11-1
cdr3_length: 18
cdr3_aa: CASSLDRDSPSPINEQFF
cdr3_nt: TGTGCCAGCAGCTTAGATAGGGACTCCCCCTCGCCGATCAATGAGCAGTTCTTC

j_call: TRBJ2-7
clone_size: .
d_call: TRBD1
v_call: TRBV5-8
cdr3_length: 18
cdr3_aa: CASSLQGHETAKGYEQYF
cdr3_nt: TGTGCCAGCAGCTTACAGGGGCACGAAACCGCCAAAGGCTACGAGCAGTACTTC

j_call: TRBJ2-3
clone_size: .
d_call: TRBD2
v_call: TRBV14
cdr3_length: 15
cdr3_aa: CASSDPSGGSDTQYF
cdr3_nt: TGTGCCAGCAGCGACCCTAGCGGGGGCTCAGATACGCAGTATTTT

j_call: TRBJ2-2
clone_size: once
d_call: .
v_call: TRBV21-1
cdr3_length: 15
cdr3_aa: CASSKENGSTGELFF
cdr3_nt: TGTGCCAGCAGCAAGGAAAATGGGAGCACCGGGGAGCTGTTTTTT

j_call: TRBJ2-2
clone_size: .
d_call: TRBD2
v_call: TRBV4-2
cdr3_length: 17
cdr3_aa: CASSQLAGGPIAGELFF
cdr3_nt: TGTGCCAGCAGCCAACTAGCGGGGGGGCCCATCGCCGGGGAGCTGTTTTTT

j_call: TRBJ1-1
clone_size: .
d_call: .
v_call: TRBV2
cdr3_length: 13
cdr3_aa: CASSADGYTEAFF
cdr3_nt: TGTGCCAGCAGTGCGGACGGATACACTGAAGCTTTCTTT

j_call: TRBJ2-7
clone_size: .
d_call: .
v_call: TRBV5-1
cdr3_length: 12
cdr3_aa: CASSLTGYEQYF
cdr3_nt: TGCGCCAGCAGCTTGACAGGTTACGAGCAGTACTTC

j_call: TRBJ1-1
clone_size: .
d_call: .
v_call: TRBV6-5
cdr3_length: 15
cdr3_aa: CASSYSREMGTEAFF
cdr3_nt: TGTGCCAGCAGTTACTCGAGGGAGATGGGAACTGAAGCTTTCTTT

j_call: TRBJ2-5
clone_size: .
d_call: .
v_call: TRBV5-6
cdr3_length: 15
cdr3_aa: CASSYGTSPRETQYF
cdr3_nt: TGTGCCAGCAGCTACGGGACCTCCCCGAGAGAGACCCAGTACTTC

j_call: TRBJ2-5
clone_size: .
d_call: .
v_call: TRBV7-9
cdr3_length: 14
cdr3_aa: CASSLLPPQETQYF
cdr3_nt: TGTGCCAGCAGCTTACTGCCACCCCAAGAGACCCAGTACTTC

j_call: TRBJ2-7
clone_size: .
d_call: .
v_call: TRBV28
cdr3_length: 14
cdr3_aa: CASSLFDRSYEQYF
cdr3_nt: TGTGCCAGCAGTTTGTTTGACCGTTCCTACGAGCAGTACTTC

j_call: TRBJ1-2
clone_size: .
d_call: .
v_call: TRBV7-6
cdr3_length: 17
cdr3_aa: CASSLSPREDINYGYTF
cdr3_nt: TGTGCCAGCAGCTTATCCCCCCGCGAGGACATTAACTATGGCTACACCTTC

j_call: TRBJ2-5
clone_size: .
d_call: .
v_call: TRBV5-6
cdr3_length: 16
cdr3_aa: CASSAPVGLGRETQYF
cdr3_nt: TGTGCCAGCAGCGCGCCCGTGGGACTTGGGAGAGAGACCCAGTACTTC

j_call: TRBJ2-7
clone_size: .
d_call: TRBD1
v_call: TRBV5-6
cdr3_length: 14
cdr3_aa: CASSWRRGRYEQYF
cdr3_nt: TGTGCCAGCAGCTGGAGAAGGGGGCGCTACGAGCAGTACTTC

j_call: TRBJ2-7
clone_size: .
d_call: .
v_call: TRBV7-9
cdr3_length: 13
cdr3_aa: CASSLVYPYEQYF
cdr3_nt: TGTGCCAGCAGCTTAGTTTACCCCTACGAGCAGTACTTC

j_call: TRBJ2-2
clone_size: .
d_call: TRBD2
v_call: TRBV6-5
cdr3_length: 15
cdr3_aa: CASSTGLANTGELFF
cdr3_nt: TGTGCCAGCAGCACGGGACTAGCGAACACCGGGGAGCTGTTTTTT

j_call: TRBJ1-1
clone_size: once
d_call: .
v_call: TRBV5-1
cdr3_length: 16
cdr3_aa: CASSLPHGGSYTEAFF
cdr3_nt: TGCGCCAGCAGCTTGCCCCACGGGGGATCATACACTGAAGCTTTCTTT

j_call: TRBJ2-7
clone_size: medium-sized
d_call: .
v_call: TRBV25-1
cdr3_length: 15
cdr3_aa: CASSEMVGSNEEQYF
cdr3_nt: TGTGCCAGCAGTGAAATGGTAGGGAGTAACGAAGAGCAGTACTTC

j_call: TRBJ1-4
clone_size: .
d_call: .
v_call: TRBV11-2
cdr3_length: 12
cdr3_aa: CASSLVGEKLFF
cdr3_nt: TGTGCCAGCAGCTTAGTCGGTGAAAAACTGTTTTTT

j_call: TRBJ1-2
clone_size: .
d_call: .
v_call: TRBV9
cdr3_length: 16
cdr3_aa: CASSVNGAGPMDGYTF
cdr3_nt: TGTGCCAGCAGCGTAAACGGTGCAGGACCCATGGATGGCTACACCTTC

j_call: TRBJ2-5
clone_size: .
d_call: .
v_call: TRBV25-1
cdr3_length: 12
cdr3_aa: CASLDRQETQYF
cdr3_nt: TGTGCCAGCCTCGATCGGCAAGAGACCCAGTACTTC

j_call: TRBJ2-1
clone_size: .
d_call: .
v_call: TRBV2
cdr3_length: 14
cdr3_aa: CASSDWARHNEQFF
cdr3_nt: TGTGCCAGCAGTGATTGGGCACGACACAATGAGCAGTTCTTC

j_call: TRBJ1-5
clone_size: .
d_call: TRBD1
v_call: TRBV6-5
cdr3_length: 14
cdr3_aa: CASSYGQGSQPQHF
cdr3_nt: TGTGCCAGCAGTTACGGACAGGGAAGTCAGCCCCAGCATTTT

j_call: TRBJ2-2
clone_size: .
d_call: .
v_call: TRBV7-6
cdr3_length: 17
cdr3_aa: CASSPLVAEANTGELFF
cdr3_nt: TGTGCCAGCAGCCCTTTGGTAGCGGAGGCGAACACCGGGGAGCTGTTTTTT

j_call: TRBJ1-2
clone_size: few
d_call: .
v_call: TRBV2
cdr3_length: 13
cdr3_aa: CASRGVLNYGYTF
cdr3_nt: TGTGCCAGCAGGGGGGTCCTTAACTATGGCTACACCTTC

j_call: TRBJ2-7
clone_size: .
d_call: .
v_call: TRBV6-6
cdr3_length: 13
cdr3_aa: CAAGVAGPYEQYF
cdr3_nt: TGTGCAGCAGGGGTAGCTGGGCCCTACGAGCAGTACTTC

j_call: TRBJ1-1
clone_size: .
d_call: .
v_call: TRBV6-5
cdr3_length: 14
cdr3_aa: CASSYSRSNTEAFF
cdr3_nt: TGTGCCAGCAGTTACTCGAGGTCGAACACTGAAGCTTTCTTT

j_call: TRBJ2-7
clone_size: .
d_call: .
v_call: TRBV9
cdr3_length: 13
cdr3_aa: CASSPDLSFEQYF
cdr3_nt: TGTGCCAGCAGCCCAGACCTATCTTTTGAGCAGTACTTC

j_call: TRBJ1-1
clone_size: .
d_call: .
v_call: TRBV19
cdr3_length: 12
cdr3_aa: CATRDTNTEAFF
cdr3_nt: TGTGCCACAAGGGACACGAACACTGAAGCTTTCTTT

j_call: TRBJ1-5
clone_size: .
d_call: .
v_call: TRBV10-3
cdr3_length: 15
cdr3_aa: CAISDPDSLNQPQHF
cdr3_nt: TGTGCCATCAGTGACCCGGACAGCCTGAATCAGCCCCAGCATTTT

j_call: TRBJ1-1
clone_size: few
d_call: .
v_call: TRBV29-1
cdr3_length: 12
cdr3_aa: CSVPWGNTEAFF
cdr3_nt: TGCAGCGTTCCATGGGGAAACACTGAAGCTTTCTTT

j_call: TRBJ1-2
clone_size: once
d_call: TRBD1
v_call: TRBV5-6
cdr3_length: 14
cdr3_aa: CASSLAQTGIGYTF
cdr3_nt: TGTGCCAGCAGCTTGGCCCAGACAGGGATAGGCTACACCTTC

j_call: TRBJ1-2
clone_size: .
d_call: .
v_call: TRBV11-2
cdr3_length: 14
cdr3_aa: CASSSYPPFDGYTF
cdr3_nt: TGTGCCAGCAGCTCTTACCCCCCTTTTGATGGCTACACCTTC

j_call: TRBJ2-1
clone_size: .
d_call: TRBD2
v_call: TRBV9
cdr3_length: 15
cdr3_aa: CASSSLAGWNNEQFF
cdr3_nt: TGTGCCAGCAGCTCCCTAGCGGGATGGAACAATGAGCAGTTCTTC

j_call: TRBJ2-7
clone_size: once
d_call: TRBD2
v_call: TRBV19
cdr3_length: 13
cdr3_aa: CASSSGLPYEQYF
cdr3_nt: TGTGCCAGTAGTTCGGGACTACCTTACGAGCAGTACTTC

j_call: TRBJ1-5
clone_size: .
d_call: .
v_call: TRBV7-9
cdr3_length: 14
cdr3_aa: CASSLGGGNQPQHF
cdr3_nt: TGTGCCAGCAGCTTGGGAGGCGGCAATCAGCCCCAGCATTTT

j_call: TRBJ2-5
clone_size: once
d_call: .
v_call: TRBV12-5
cdr3_length: 15
cdr3_aa: CASGFVGGAQETQYF
cdr3_nt: TGTGCTAGTGGTTTCGTTGGTGGGGCCCAAGAGACCCAGTACTTC